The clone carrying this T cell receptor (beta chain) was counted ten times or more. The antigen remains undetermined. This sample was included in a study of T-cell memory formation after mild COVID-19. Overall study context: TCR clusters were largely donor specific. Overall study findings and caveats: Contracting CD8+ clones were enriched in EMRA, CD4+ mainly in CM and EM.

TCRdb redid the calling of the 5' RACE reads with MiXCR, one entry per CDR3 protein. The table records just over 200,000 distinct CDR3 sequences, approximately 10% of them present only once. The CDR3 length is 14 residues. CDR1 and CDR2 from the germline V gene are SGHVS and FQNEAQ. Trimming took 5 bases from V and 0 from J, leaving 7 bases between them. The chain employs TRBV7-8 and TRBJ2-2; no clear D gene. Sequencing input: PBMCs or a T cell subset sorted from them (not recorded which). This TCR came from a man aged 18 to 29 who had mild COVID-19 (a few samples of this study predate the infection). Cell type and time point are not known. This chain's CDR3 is CASSAVANTGELFF. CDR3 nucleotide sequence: TGTGCCAGCAGCGCAGTCGCGAACACCGGGGAGCTGTTTTTT.